A selection of T cell receptor beta chains follows, all from one sample in a study of T cells in Graves' hyperthyroidism and ophthalmopathy. TCRdb used MiXCR to reprocess the multiplex PCR reads, holding one entry per CDR3 protein. The sample contains about 740,000 distinct CDR3 sequences, 14% of which appear only once. Input material: blood. These receptors were obtained from a woman aged 18-29 years with Graves' hyperthyroidism. Each CDR3 is given without its conserved first and last residue.

J: TRBJ2-7
V: TRBV7-9
CDR3: ASSLVLGSSYEQY

J: TRBJ2-3
V: TRBV4-1
CDR3: ASSQTSGRAGDTQY

J: TRBJ2-1
V: TRBV12-3/TRBV12-4
CDR3: ASSLREDSYNEQF

J: TRBJ1-1
V: TRBV19
CDR3: ASTRKGQVNTEAF

J: TRBJ2-1
V: TRBV5-5
CDR3: ASSIGTARYNEQF

J: TRBJ2-7
V: TRBV6-2/TRBV6-3
CDR3: ASSRPGQIYYGEQY

J: TRBJ2-5
V: TRBV9
CDR3: ASSVGGRTQETQY

J: TRBJ2-3
V: TRBV7-2
CDR3: ASSPTRISTDTQY

J: TRBJ1-2
V: TRBV5-8
CDR3: ASSPAILSGGYT

J: TRBJ2-7
V: TRBV28
CDR3: ASSEPGRTFYEQY

J: TRBJ1-3
V: TRBV2
CDR3: ASMVGGSSGNTIY

J: TRBJ1-2
V: TRBV4-1
CDR3: ASRTPGTGRGYT

J: TRBJ1-1
V: TRBV29-1
CDR3: SVEPDGTNTEAF

J: TRBJ2-5
V: TRBV10-3
CDR3: AIREVGGETQY

J: TRBJ2-7
V: TRBV12-3/TRBV12-4
CDR3: ASSWTGPRGYEQY

J: TRBJ2-7
V: TRBV19
CDR3: ASSSGLANEQY

J: TRBJ1-5
V: TRBV27
CDR3: ASTALLLSNQPQH

J: TRBJ1-1
V: TRBV7-9
CDR3: ASSLPIEAF

J: TRBJ1-1
V: TRBV7-3
CDR3: ASSPQGGRRAF

J: TRBJ1-2
V: TRBV6-5
CDR3: ASSYSGTGGGYT

J: TRBJ2-7
V: TRBV7-2
CDR3: ASSRGSVRAGEQY

J: TRBJ2-5
V: TRBV18
CDR3: ASSMRQGQETQY

J: TRBJ2-2
V: TRBV2
CDR3: AWGGTGELF

J: TRBJ2-3
V: TRBV19
CDR3: ASEDRSTDTQY

J: TRBJ1-3
V: TRBV6-1
CDR3: ASREQGHRSLVAGQGANTIY

J: TRBJ1-4
V: TRBV28
CDR3: ASSSVLGTGPEKLF

J: TRBJ2-2
V: TRBV2
CDR3: ASRAYYTGELF

J: TRBJ1-5
V: TRBV12-3/TRBV12-4
CDR3: ASRLDRSNQPQH

J: TRBJ2-5
V: TRBV27
CDR3: ASSSYGAGEETQY

J: TRBJ2-5
V: TRBV2
CDR3: ASSEARGRETQY

J: TRBJ1-5
V: TRBV10-3
CDR3: AIRLDRDQPQH

J: TRBJ2-5
V: TRBV2
CDR3: ASRDSYQETQY

J: TRBJ2-2
V: TRBV5-1
CDR3: ASSLVGINTGELF